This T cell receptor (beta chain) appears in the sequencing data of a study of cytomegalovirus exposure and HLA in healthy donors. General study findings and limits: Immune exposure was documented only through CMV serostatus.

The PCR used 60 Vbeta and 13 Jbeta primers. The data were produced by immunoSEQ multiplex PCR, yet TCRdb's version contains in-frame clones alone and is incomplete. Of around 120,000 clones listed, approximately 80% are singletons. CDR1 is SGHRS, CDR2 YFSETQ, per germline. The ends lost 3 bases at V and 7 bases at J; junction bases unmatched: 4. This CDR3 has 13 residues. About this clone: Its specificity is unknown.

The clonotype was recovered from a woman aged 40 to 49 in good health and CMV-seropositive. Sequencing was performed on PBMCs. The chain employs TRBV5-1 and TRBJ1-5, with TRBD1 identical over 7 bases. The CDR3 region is CASSSTGRQPQHF. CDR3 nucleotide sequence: TGCGCCAGCAGCTCGACAGGGCGGCAGCCCCAGCATTTT.